Below are 2 T cell receptor beta chains sequenced from a single sample in a study of technical replicates of blood from a few donors. Using immunoSEQ multiplex PCR, the repertoire was profiled, and TCRdb retains in-frame clones only, with some absent. The table has roughly 8,000 clones, around 90% seen once. Material for sequencing was PBMCs. Receptors were obtained from a human donor in good health.

This rearrangement joins TRBV29-1 to TRBJ2-3; TRBD1 matches at 10 bases. There are 14 residues in the CDR3. Trimming took 5 bases from V and 1 from J; bases not matched to a gene: 3. Germline CDR1 reads SQVTM; CDR2 reads ANQGSEA. The CDR3 region is CSVSGQGGTDTQYF. CDR3 coding DNA: TGCAGCGTTTCTGGACAGGGGGGCACAGATACGCAGTATTTT.

The chain combines TRBV5-6 with TRBJ1-5, with 9 bases that match TRBD1. The CDR3 contains 15 residues. The germline gives CDR1 SGHDT, CDR2 YYEEEE. V trimming: 0 bases; J trimming: 5 bases; junction bases outside the gene matches: 3. Here the CDR3 DNA reads TGTGCCAGCAGCTTGGCCCGACAGGGGGATCAGCCCCAGCATTTT. Protein: CASSLARQGDQPQHF.